A selection of T cell receptor beta chains follows, all from one sample in a study of T cells in Graves' hyperthyroidism and ophthalmopathy. TCRdb reprocessed the multiplex PCR reads via MiXCR and lists one record per CDR3 protein. The table has 400,000 to 550,000 distinct CDR3 sequences, approximately 24% seen once. The sequencing input was blood. Receptors originate from a woman aged 25 to 45 with Graves' ophthalmopathy. Each CDR3 is given with its conserved first and last residue. D genes are given only for firm matches. Rows may omit the clone size; those that give it use once, few, many or a size class.

>-|TRBJ2-5|TRBV20-1|-
TGCAGTGCTAGAGAGGCCGGGACTGGTAAAGAGACCCAGTACTTC
CSAREAGTGKETQYF
>-|TRBJ2-7|TRBV15|-
TGTGCCACCAGCTCAGGGACTGGCATGTACGAGCAGTACTTC
CATSSGTGMYEQYF
>-|TRBJ1-2|TRBV6-1|-
TGTGCCAGCGGCCGCACGCAGATCCTATATGGCTACACCTTC
CASGRTQILYGYTF
>TRBD1|TRBJ1-1|TRBV6-2/TRBV6-3|many
TGTGCCAGCAGTTCTCCCTCGGACAGGGGAGGCACTGAAGCTTTCTTT
CASSSPSDRGGTEAFF
>-|TRBJ2-7|TRBV11-1|many
TGTGCCAGCAGCTCCCCGGGACTTTTTTACGAGCAGTACTTC
CASSSPGLFYEQYF
>-|TRBJ1-2|TRBV2|many
TGTGCCAGCAGTGAAACGGAGGGGACGGTTTATGGCTACACCTTC
CASSETEGTVYGYTF
>-|TRBJ1-1|TRBV19|few
TGTGCCAGTAGCACAGGGAGGGAAACTGAAGCTTTCTTT
CASSTGRETEAFF
>-|TRBJ1-2|TRBV6-1|many
TGTGCCAGCAGTGAAGGGGGGCGCGCCTATGGCTACACCTTC
CASSEGGRAYGYTF
>-|TRBJ1-3|TRBV12-3/TRBV12-4|-
TGTGCCAGCCGTAAACAGTGGGGTTTTGGGTTTGGAAACACCATATATTTT
CASRKQWGFGFGNTIYF
>TRBD1|TRBJ2-5|TRBV6-1|many
TGTGCCAGCAGTGAATCAGGGGGCCGTGGGGAGACCCAGTACTTC
CASSESGGRGETQYF
>TRBD1|TRBJ1-5|TRBV6-2/TRBV6-3|many
TGTGCCAGCAGCCCGGACAGGGATTATAGCAATCAGCCCCAGCATTTT
CASSPDRDYSNQPQHF
>-|TRBJ2-2|TRBV11-1|few
TGTGCCAGCAGCTTCGGATTCTCCGGGGAGCTGTTTTTT
CASSFGFSGELFF